This TCR beta chain was sequenced during a study of CD8 T cells in ankylosing spondylitis. The study's findings and limits: Reports say disease-linked clones showed up significantly more in matched ankylosing spondylitis synovial fluid. A subset of motif variants has previously been described in the synovial fluid and blood of reactive arthritis. Among TCR beta sequences, a motif of under ten highly homologous variants appeared characteristic of ankylosing spondylitis blood.

Via MiXCR, TCRdb re-called the 5' RACE reads, giving one row per CDR3 protein. The sample carries approximately 100,000 distinct CDR3 sequences, about 7.7% recorded once. CDR1 and CDR2 from the germline V gene are KGHSH and LQKENI. This CDR3 has 14 amino acids. V lost 2 bases, J lost 2 bases, and 1 base stayed unmatched. This clonotype came up many times. The antigen remains undetermined. The source material was blood, either unsorted or a sorted T cell fraction (not recorded which). This TCR derives from a male donor with ankylosing spondylitis or in good health (not recorded which). V and J are TRBV18 and TRBJ2-5, with 8 bases fitting TRBD1. The CDR3 here is CASSPRTGQETQYF. CDR3 DNA sequence: TGTGCCAGCTCACCAAGGACAGGGCAAGAGACCCAGTACTTC.